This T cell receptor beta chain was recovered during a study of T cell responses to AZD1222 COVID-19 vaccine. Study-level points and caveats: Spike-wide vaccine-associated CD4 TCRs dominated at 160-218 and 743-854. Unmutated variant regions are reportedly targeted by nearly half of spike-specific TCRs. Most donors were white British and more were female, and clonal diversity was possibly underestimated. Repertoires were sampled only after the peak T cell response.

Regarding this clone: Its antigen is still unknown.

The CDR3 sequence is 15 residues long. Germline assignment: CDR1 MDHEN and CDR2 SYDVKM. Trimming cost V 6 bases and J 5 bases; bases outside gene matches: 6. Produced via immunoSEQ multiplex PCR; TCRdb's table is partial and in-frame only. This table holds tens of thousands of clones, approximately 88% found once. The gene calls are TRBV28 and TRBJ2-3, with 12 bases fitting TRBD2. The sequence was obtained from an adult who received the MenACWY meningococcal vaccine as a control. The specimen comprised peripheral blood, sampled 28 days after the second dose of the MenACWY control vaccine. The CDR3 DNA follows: TGTGCCAGCAGGGTGGGACTAGCGGGTATAGATACGCAGTATTTT. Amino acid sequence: CASRVGLAGIDTQYF.